A single sample gave rise to the 13 T cell receptor beta chains below, sequenced in a study of cytomegalovirus exposure and HLA in healthy donors. Amplification used 60 Vbeta primers and 13 Jbeta primers. Here immunoSEQ multiplex PCR was the method, and the copy in TCRdb shows in-frame clones only, minus some. The repertoire has some 130,000 clones, under 90% of them found once; the top ten carry around 4.1%. Source material: PBMCs. The source of these receptors is a woman aged 40 to 49 in good health and CMV-seronegative.

The V and J genes are TRBV6-5 and TRBJ1-6, with 8 bases aligning to TRBD1. In germline, CDR1 is MNHEY, CDR2 SVGAGI. Germline trimming cut 6 bases from V and 7 bases from J; bases unmatched to any gene: 8. The CDR3 spans 15 residues. The CDR3 loop is CASSRQGQGNSPLHF. The CDR3 DNA sequence: TGTGCCAGCAGCCGACAAGGACAGGGAAATTCACCCCTCCACTTT.

J is TRBJ2-7 and V is TRBV9; TRBD2 might be the D (5 bases). The CDR3 is 15 residues long. V lost 0 bases to trimming and J lost 0 bases, with 10 bases between them. Germline V gene lookup returns CDR1 SGDLS and CDR2 YYNGEE. CDR3 bases: TGTGCCAGCAGCGTAGGACCCGGAGGCTCCTACGAGCAGTACTTC. Residues: CASSVGPGGSYEQYF.

The V gene is TRBV7-6, the J gene TRBJ2-2; tentative D call: TRBD1 (6 bases). Germline values: CDR1 SGHVS, CDR2 FNYEAQ. Trimming stripped 2 bases from V and 5 bases from J, with 9 bases between. The CDR3 spans 14 residues. CDR3 nucleotide sequence: TGTGCCAGCAGCTTAATACAGGGAACCGGGGAGCTGTTTTTT. This translates into CASSLIQGTGELFF.

The genes are TRBV2 and TRBJ1-2; the D is unclear. Trimming left V 1 base short and J 0 bases short, with 3 bases between. Germline CDR1 SNHLY, CDR2 FYNNEI. The CDR3 extends over 13 amino acids. The DNA for the CDR3 is TGTGCCAGCAGTGAAGGGCCTAACTATGGCTACACCTTC. Translated: CASSEGPNYGYTF.

This clone was seen at least ten times. The same CDR3 also results from other DNA sequences found in this sample. The chain carries TRBV28 and TRBJ1-5, with 7 bases matching TRBD1. V was pared by 3 bases and J by 2 bases, with 4 bases of the junction left unmatched. This CDR3 spans 15 amino acids. Germline V CDR1 and CDR2: MDHEN, SYDVKM. The CDR3 bases are TGTGCCAGCAGTTTCTACAGGGGAGGCAATCAGCCCCAGCATTTT. Protein sequence: CASSFYRGGNQPQHF.

This clone turned up a few times. The V gene is TRBV19, the J gene TRBJ1-4, with 10 nucleotides matching TRBD1. CDR3 length equals 14 residues. Trimming took 6 bases from V and 6 from J; bases not matched to a gene: 4. Per germline, CDR1 LNHDA and CDR2 SQIVND (reference sequence). This CDR3 is CASRRQGADEKLFF. Here the CDR3 DNA reads TGTGCCAGTAGACGACAGGGGGCTGATGAAAAACTGTTTTTT.

The genes are TRBV9 and TRBJ2-2, with TRBD2 matching 16 bases. V shed 3 bases, J shed 4 bases, and the junction held 3 bases outside the gene matches. Per germline, CDR1 SGDLS and CDR2 YYNGEE. This CDR3 comprises 17 residues. CDR3 DNA sequence: TGTGCCAGCAGCGCGGGACTAGCGGGGGGGCCCACCGGGGAGCTGTTTTTT. This gives the protein CASSAGLAGGPTGELFF.

The chain is built from TRBV4-3 and TRBJ2-1, with 10 bases fitting TRBD1. Germline CDR1 is LGHNA and CDR2 is YSLEER. The ends lost 4 bases at V and 8 bases at J; junction bases unmatched: 11. The CDR3 spans 16 residues. This CDR3 reads CASSRAPGQGNHEQFF. The CDR3 nucleotides read TGCGCCAGCAGCCGGGCGCCGGGACAGGGGAACCATGAGCAGTTCTTC.

The chain links TRBV5-4 to TRBJ1-4; D perhaps matches TRBD1 (5 bases). This CDR3 contains 16 residues. V lost 4 bases, J lost 3 bases, and 16 bases lay in between. The V gene's germline CDR1 is SGHNT and CDR2 YYREEE (reference sequence). CDR3 DNA: TGTGCCAGCAGCGATGGGGCCCAGCCGGCTAATGAAAAACTGTTTTTT. It translates to CASSDGAQPANEKLFF.

The V gene is TRBV7-2, the J gene TRBJ1-1, with 8 bases that match TRBD1. This CDR3 spans 15 amino acids. Trimming took 2 bases from V and 2 from J; bases not matched to a gene: 4. Germline lookup yields CDR1 SGHTA and CDR2 FQGNSA. The CDR3 region has the DNA TGTGCCAGCAGCTTACGGACAGGGCTAAACACTGAAGCTTTCTTT. Its translation is CASSLRTGLNTEAFF.

V usage is TRBV2 and J usage is TRBJ2-7; 9 bases map to TRBD1. Unmatched junction bases numbered 8, after V lost 4 bases and J lost 4 bases. CDR1 and CDR2 from the germline V gene are SNHLY and FYNNEI. CDR3 length: 15 amino acids. CDR3 nucleotide sequence: TGTGCCAGCAGTGCCCCAACAGGGGGCGTATACGAGCAGTACTTC. Translating it yields CASSAPTGGVYEQYF.

The gene calls are TRBV5-6 and TRBJ1-1; TRBD1 aligns across 9 bases. The germline V gene has CDR1 SGHDT and CDR2 YYEEEE. Trimming cost V 4 bases and J 4 bases; bases outside gene matches: 8. The CDR3 runs to 15 residues. The CDR3 coding sequence is TGTGCCAGCAGCCACCTCGGGACAGGGACCACTGAAGCTTTCTTT. It translates to CASSHLGTGTTEAFF. The full variable domain, its missing parts supplied by reference TRBV5-6 and TRBJ1-1, is DAGVTQSPTHLIKTRGQQVTLRCSPKSGHDTVSWYQQALGQGPQFIFQYYEEEERQRGNFPDRFSGHQFPNYSSELNVNALLLGDSALYLCASSHLGTGTTEAFFGQGTRLTVV.

This sequence joins TRBV6-1 and TRBJ2-5; possibly TRBD1 for D (6 bases). Per germline, CDR1 MNHNS and CDR2 SASEGT. With 1 base removed from V and 4 bases from J, the gap between germline ends came to 16 bases. There are 16 residues in the CDR3. This chain's CDR3 is CASSEGARTVGETQYF. The CDR3 bases are TGTGCCAGCAGTGAAGGCGCGCGGACAGTGGGAGAGACCCAGTACTTC.